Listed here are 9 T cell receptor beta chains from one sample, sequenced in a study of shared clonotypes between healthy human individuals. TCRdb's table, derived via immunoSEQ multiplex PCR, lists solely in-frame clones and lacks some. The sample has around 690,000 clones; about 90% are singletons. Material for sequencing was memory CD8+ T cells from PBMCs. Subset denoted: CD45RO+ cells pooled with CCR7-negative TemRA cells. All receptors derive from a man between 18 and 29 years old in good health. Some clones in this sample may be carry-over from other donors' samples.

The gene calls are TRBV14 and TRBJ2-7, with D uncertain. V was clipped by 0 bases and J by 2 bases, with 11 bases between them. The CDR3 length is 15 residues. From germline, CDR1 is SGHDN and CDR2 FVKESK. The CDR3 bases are TGTGCCAGCAGCCAAGATTTTGGCCGAACCTACGAGCAGTACTTC. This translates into CASSQDFGRTYEQYF.

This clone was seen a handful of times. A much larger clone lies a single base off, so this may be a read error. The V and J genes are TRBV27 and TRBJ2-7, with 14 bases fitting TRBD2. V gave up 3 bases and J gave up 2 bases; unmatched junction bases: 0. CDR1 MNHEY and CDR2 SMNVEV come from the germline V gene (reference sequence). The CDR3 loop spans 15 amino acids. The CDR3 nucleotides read TGTGCCAGCAGTTTGACTAGCGGGAGGGCCTACGAGCAGTACTTC. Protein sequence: CASSLTSGRAYEQYF.

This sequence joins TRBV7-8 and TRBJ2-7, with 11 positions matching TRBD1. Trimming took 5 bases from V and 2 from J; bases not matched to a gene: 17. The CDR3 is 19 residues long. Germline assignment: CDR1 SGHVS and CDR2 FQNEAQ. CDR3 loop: CASSPRPGQGVYLAYEQYF. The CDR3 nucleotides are TGTGCCAGCAGCCCAAGACCGGGACAGGGGGTTTATTTGGCCTACGAGCAGTACTTC.

The CDR3 reads CASSRPVGHNEQFF. DNA for the CDR3: TGTGCCAGCAGCCGCCCCGTAGGTCACAATGAGCAGTTCTTC. J is TRBJ2-1 and V is TRBV16; no clear D. The germline V gene encodes CDR1 KGHSY and CDR2 FQNENV. V was shortened by 4 bases and J by 5 bases, with 12 bases between the two germline ends. The CDR3 covers 14 residues. Looking up the rest from reference TRBV16 and TRBJ2-1 gives the full variable domain: GEEVAQTPKHLVRGEGQKAKLYCAPIKGHSYVFWYQQVLKNEFKFLISFQNENVFDETGMPKERFSAKCLPNSPCSLEIQATKLEDSAVYFCASSRPVGHNEQFFGPGTRLTVL.

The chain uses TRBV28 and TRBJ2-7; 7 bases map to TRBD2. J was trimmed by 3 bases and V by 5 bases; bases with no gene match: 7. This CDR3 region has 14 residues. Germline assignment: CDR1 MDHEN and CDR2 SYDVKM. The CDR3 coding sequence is TGTGCCAGCAGTCCCGGACTAGTAAGCTACGAGCAGTACTTC. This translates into CASSPGLVSYEQYF. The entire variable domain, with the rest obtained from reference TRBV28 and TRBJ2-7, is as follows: DVKVTQSSRYLVKRTGEKVFLECVQDMDHENMFWYRQDPGLGLRLIYFSYDVKMKEKGDIPEGYSVSREKKERFSLILESASTNQTSMYLCASSPGLVSYEQYFGPGTRLTVT.

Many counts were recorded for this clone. The DNA of the CDR3 is TGTGCCAGCAGTTCCCGGACAGGCCAGGCTGGCTACACCTTC. It encodes CASSSRTGQAGYTF. The J gene is TRBJ1-2, the V gene TRBV28; 7 nucleotides line up with TRBD1. With 4 bases clipped from V and 7 bases from J, the junction kept 9 bases outside the gene matches. The CDR3 has 14 residues. CDR1 MDHEN and CDR2 SYDVKM come from the germline V gene.

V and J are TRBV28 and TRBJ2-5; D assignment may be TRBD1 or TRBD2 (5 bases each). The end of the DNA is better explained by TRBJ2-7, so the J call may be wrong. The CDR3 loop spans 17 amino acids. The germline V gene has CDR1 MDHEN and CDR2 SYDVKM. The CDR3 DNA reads TGTGCCAGCAGTTTATATCGTTCTTTGAGGGGTTCCTACGAGCAGTACTTC. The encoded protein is CASSLYRSLRGSYEQYF.

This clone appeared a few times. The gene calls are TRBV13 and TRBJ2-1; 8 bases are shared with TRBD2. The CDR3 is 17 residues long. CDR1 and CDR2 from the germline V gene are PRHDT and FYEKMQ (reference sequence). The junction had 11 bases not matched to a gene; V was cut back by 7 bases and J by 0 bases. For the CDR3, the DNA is TGTGCCAGCACCGTGAGCGGGGGTGGCTTCTCCTACAATGAGCAGTTCTTC. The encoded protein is CASTVSGGGFSYNEQFF.

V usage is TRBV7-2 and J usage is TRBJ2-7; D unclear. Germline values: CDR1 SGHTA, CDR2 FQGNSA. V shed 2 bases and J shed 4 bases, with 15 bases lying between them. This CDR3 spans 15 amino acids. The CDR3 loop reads CASSLTAETLYEQYF. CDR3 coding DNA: TGTGCCAGCAGCTTAACGGCAGAAACATTGTACGAGCAGTACTTC.